This T cell receptor beta chain came from a study of CD8 T cells in ankylosing spondylitis. Broader study findings: CD8+ cells made up the disease-linked clones, which were relatively rare in peripheral blood. From matched ankylosing spondylitis synovial fluid, disease-linked clones were reportedly recovered at significantly enriched levels. Typical of ankylosing spondylitis blood, it appeared, was a TCR beta motif of under 10 highly homologous variants. Some of these motif variants have turned up before, in reports on reactive arthritis synovial fluid and blood.

5'-RACE, quantitative and with molecular barcodes, yielded the TCR beta libraries. TCRdb called the 5' RACE reads again in MiXCR, with one record for every CDR3 protein. The data show 750,000 to 850,000 distinct CDR3 sequences, 12% seen once. To note about this clonotype: Antigen: not known.

This CDR3 has 14 residues. Per germline, CDR1 KGHSH and CDR2 LQKENI. Trimming removed 3 bases at V and 3 bases at J, with 10 bases between. This clonotype originated in a male donor with ankylosing spondylitis. Sequencing was done on a sample of blood, either unsorted or a sorted T cell fraction (not recorded which). The chain combines TRBV18 with TRBJ2-3; D uncertain. The CDR3 nucleotides are TGTGCCAGCTCACCGTCCCTGATTACAGATACGCAGTATTTT. Its translation: CASSPSLITDTQYF.